Listed below are T cell receptor beta chains from one sample, sequenced in a study of long-term antiretroviral therapy in people with HIV. TCRdb's table, derived via immunoSEQ multiplex PCR, lists solely in-frame clones and lacks some. The sample holds 30,000 to 50,000 clones, 75% to 90% seen once. Material: unsorted PBMCs, obtained 3.1 years after starting antiretroviral therapy. The source of these receptors is a woman aged 45-65 years with HIV. Both conserved end residues are part of each CDR3. The D gene is left open where the match is weak. Only some rows state a clone size, as once, few, many or a class for expanded clones.

v_call	clone_size	d_call	j_call	cdr3_aa	cdr3_nt
TRBV27	.	.	TRBJ2-2	CASSPSGVNTGELFF	TGTGCCAGCAGTCCGTCGGGGGTGAACACCGGGGAGCTGTTTTTT
TRBV11-3	.	.	TRBJ2-7	CASGAGLVRYEQYF	TGTGCCAGCGGGGCGGGGCTAGTTAGGTACGAGCAGTACTTC
TRBV27	few	TRBD1	TRBJ1-2	CASSVTGAYGYTF	TGTGCCAGCAGCGTTACAGGGGCCTATGGCTACACCTTC
TRBV9	once	.	TRBJ1-5	CASSELGQRADLNQPQHF	TGTGCCAGCAGCGAGCTAGGACAAAGGGCCGACTTAAATCAGCCCCAGCATTTT
TRBV11-2	.	TRBD2	TRBJ2-5	CASSLLAGGPETQYF	TGTGCCAGCAGCTTATTAGCGGGGGGGCCAGAGACCCAGTACTTC
TRBV2	.	.	TRBJ1-1	CASSETEQGRVNTEAFF	TGTGCCAGCAGCGAGACCGAACAGGGTAGGGTGAACACTGAAGCTTTCTTT
TRBV20-1	.	.	TRBJ2-7	CSAMVAYEQYF	TGCAGTGCTATGGTGGCCTACGAGCAGTACTTC
TRBV4-3	.	.	TRBJ1-6	CASSQDPQGNSPLHF	TGCGCCAGCAGCCAAGATCCCCAGGGGAATTCACCCCTCCACTTT
TRBV7-8	.	TRBD1	TRBJ2-7	CASTRQGSSYEQYF	TGTGCCAGCACACGACAGGGCTCATCCTACGAGCAGTACTTC
TRBV10-3	few	TRBD1	TRBJ1-6	CATTGTGGVGVNSPLHF	TGTGCCACCACCGGGACAGGGGGCGTTGGGGTTAATTCACCCCTCCACTTT
TRBV5-1	.	.	TRBJ2-7	CASGLLGIYEQYF	TGCGCCAGCGGGTTACTAGGGATCTACGAGCAGTACTTC
TRBV30	.	.	TRBJ2-1	CAWSHGGSYNEQFF	TGTGCCTGGAGTCATGGGGGATCCTACAATGAGCAGTTCTTC
TRBV19	.	.	TRBJ1-1	CASSIEGETSPGAFF	TGTGCCAGTAGTATAGAGGGTGAAACCTCGCCGGGAGCTTTCTTT
TRBV6-6	.	TRBD1	TRBJ1-1	CASSTELRGGDPEAFF	TGTGCCAGCAGTACCGAACTCAGGGGGGGGGACCCTGAAGCTTTCTTT
TRBV20-1	few	.	TRBJ1-1	CSAKMNTEAFF	TGCAGTGCTAAGATGAACACTGAAGCTTTCTTT
TRBV5-4	.	TRBD2	TRBJ2-3	CASSRGGARTLGTDTQYF	TGTGCCAGCAGCCGCGGGGGGGCGAGAACCTTGGGGACAGATACGCAGTATTTT
TRBV29-1	.	.	TRBJ2-3	CSSRGDTGTDTQYF	TGCAGCTCTCGAGGGGACACGGGAACAGATACGCAGTATTTT
TRBV7-8	.	TRBD1	TRBJ1-6	CASSQGQVNSPLHF	TGTGCCAGCAGCCAAGGACAGGTTAATTCACCCCTCCACTTT
TRBV4-1	.	.	TRBJ1-2	CASSHARGGHYGYTF	TGCGCCAGCAGCCACGCCCGTGGGGGGCACTATGGCTACACCTTC
TRBV12-5	.	.	TRBJ1-1	CASGLGGTAEAFF	TGTGCTAGTGGTTTGGGCGGGACGGCTGAAGCTTTCTTT
TRBV5-6	.	TRBD1	TRBJ2-2	CASSHPGQGNTGELFF	TGTGCCAGCAGCCATCCGGGACAGGGTAACACCGGGGAGCTGTTTTTT
TRBV5-1	.	.	TRBJ1-1	CASSLLRNTEAFF	TGCGCCAGCAGCTTGCTCAGGAACACTGAAGCTTTCTTT
TRBV21-1	.	.	TRBJ2-1	CASSLPEGGGAYNEQFF	TGTGCCAGCAGCCTCCCTGAGGGGGGGGGCGCCTACAATGAGCAGTTCTTC
TRBV5-1	.	.	TRBJ2-7	CASSLGEWKGAYEQYF	TGCGCCAGCAGCCTTGGAGAGTGGAAAGGGGCCTACGAGCAGTACTTC
TRBV14	.	TRBD1	TRBJ1-2	CASSQERDRAYGYTF	TGTGCCAGCAGCCAAGAACGGGACAGGGCCTATGGCTACACCTTC
TRBV6-1	.	TRBD1	TRBJ1-4	CASCQGAVTNEKLFF	TGTGCCAGCTGCCAGGGGGCGGTAACTAATGAAAAACTGTTTTTT
TRBV11-2	.	TRBD1	TRBJ2-7	CASSLYQDRGYEQYF	TGTGCCAGCAGCTTATACCAGGACAGGGGATACGAGCAGTACTTC
TRBV30	once	.	TRBJ2-7	CAWSEGYEQYF	TGTGCCTGGAGTGAGGGGTACGAGCAGTACTTC
TRBV6-6	.	.	TRBJ1-1	CASTPGSYAVAFF	TGTGCCAGCACCCCCGGGTCGTACGCGGTGGCTTTCTTT
TRBV6-6	.	TRBD1	TRBJ1-5	CASSYRTGGSQPQHF	TGTGCCAGCAGTTACCGGACAGGGGGCAGTCAGCCCCAGCATTTT
TRBV7-3	.	TRBD2	TRBJ2-2	CASSLRAGSRGELFF	TGTGCCAGCAGCTTAAGAGCGGGGAGTCGAGGGGAGCTGTTTTTT
TRBV19	.	TRBD2	TRBJ2-5	CASSGGAGRETQYF	TGTGCCAGTAGCGGGGGGGCCGGTCGAGAGACCCAGTACTTC
TRBV5-1	.	.	TRBJ1-5	CASSLRVGDGNQPQHF	TGCGCCAGCAGCTTAAGGGTGGGGGATGGCAATCAGCCCCAGCATTTT
TRBV5-6	.	.	TRBJ2-2	CASSARDRSLGTGELFF	TGTGCCAGCAGCGCACGGGACCGAAGTCTGGGCACCGGGGAGCTGTTTTTT
TRBV7-3	.	TRBD1	TRBJ1-2	CASSSQGDYGYTF	TGTGCCAGCAGTTCACAGGGGGACTATGGCTACACCTTC
TRBV4-1	.	TRBD1	TRBJ2-1	CASSQGDSSYNEQFF	TGCGCCAGCAGCCAAGGGGACAGCTCCTACAATGAGCAGTTCTTC
TRBV27	.	.	TRBJ1-6	CASSRTPRDSPLHF	TGTGCCAGCAGCCGGACACCGAGGGATTCACCCCTCCACTTT
TRBV11-2	.	TRBD2	TRBJ2-7	CASSLDPGGYEQYF	TGTGCCAGCAGCTTAGATCCCGGGGGGTACGAGCAGTACTTC
TRBV5-6	once	TRBD1	TRBJ2-3	CASSLVGTVSTDTQYF	TGTGCCAGCAGCTTGGTGGGGACAGTTAGCACAGATACGCAGTATTTT
TRBV6-5	.	.	TRBJ1-1	CASSSNTEAFF	TGTGCCAGCAGTTCGAACACTGAAGCTTTCTTT
TRBV6-6	few	TRBD1	TRBJ1-5	CASSTRQGNQPQHF	TGTGCCAGCAGCACAAGACAGGGGAATCAGCCCCAGCATTTT
TRBV5-1	once	TRBD1	TRBJ1-2	CASSLGQGSGYTF	TGCGCCAGCAGCTTGGGACAGGGCAGTGGCTACACCTTC
TRBV7-8	once	.	TRBJ2-3	CASSLLSDTQYF	TGTGCCAGCAGCTTATTGTCAGATACGCAGTATTTT
TRBV5-1	.	TRBD2	TRBJ2-6	CASSFQPSGTNSGANVLTF	TGCGCCAGCAGTTTCCAACCATCCGGGACTAACTCTGGGGCCAACGTCCTGACTTTC
TRBV7-2	once	.	TRBJ2-3	CASSPQGTTSTDTQYF	TGTGCCAGCAGCCCCCAGGGGACTACTAGCACAGATACGCAGTATTTT
TRBV15	once	.	TRBJ2-3	CATSRSGSADTQYF	TGTGCCACCAGCAGATCAGGGAGCGCAGATACGCAGTATTTT
TRBV10-1	.	TRBD1	TRBJ2-4	CASSESRNSAGTGGFQYF	TGCGCCAGCAGTGAGTCGAGGAATTCCGCAGGGACAGGAGGGTTTCAGTACTTC
TRBV2	.	.	TRBJ1-6	CASLLVDRSYNSPLHF	TGTGCCAGCCTATTGGTAGACAGGAGCTATAATTCACCCCTCCACTTT
TRBV7-2	few	.	TRBJ1-5	CASSLAGQVYQPQHF	TGTGCCAGCAGCTTAGCGGGGCAGGTTTATCAGCCCCAGCATTTT
TRBV5-6	.	.	TRBJ1-2	CASSYSVWPNYGYTF	TGTGCCAGCAGCTATTCCGTGTGGCCCAACTATGGCTACACCTTC
TRBV27	.	TRBD2	TRBJ2-7	CASSRFSGEMIEQYF	TGTGCCAGCAGTCGGTTTAGCGGGGAGATGATCGAGCAGTACTTC